This section outlines one T cell receptor (beta chain) sequence together with its context. Germline trimming cut 6 bases from V and 4 bases from J; bases unmatched to any gene: 7. Germline CDR1 reads MNHEY; CDR2 reads SVGAGI. The CDR3 spans 15 residues. This record comes from a study of PD-1 blockade in classical Hodgkin lymphoma. Clones were read by immunoSEQ multiplex PCR, and TCRdb kept only the in-frame ones, dropping some. Seen here are some 48,000 clones, 80% observed once, and the top ten hold under 20%. As for time point: cycle 4 day 1 (C4D1), after 5 to 7 weeks of nivolumab. No patient escaped relapse after autologous stem cell transplantation, and brentuximab vedotin exposure varied.

This receptor was obtained from a human donor with classical Hodgkin lymphoma. Sequences were derived from peripheral blood mononuclear cells (PBMCs), sampled before the fourth cycle of nivolumab. This chain connects TRBV6-5 to TRBJ2-1; 9 nucleotides line up with TRBD1. The CDR3 sequence is CASRPTGTGYNEQFF. In DNA, the CDR3 is TGTGCCAGCAGACCGACCGGGACAGGGTACAATGAGCAGTTCTTC.